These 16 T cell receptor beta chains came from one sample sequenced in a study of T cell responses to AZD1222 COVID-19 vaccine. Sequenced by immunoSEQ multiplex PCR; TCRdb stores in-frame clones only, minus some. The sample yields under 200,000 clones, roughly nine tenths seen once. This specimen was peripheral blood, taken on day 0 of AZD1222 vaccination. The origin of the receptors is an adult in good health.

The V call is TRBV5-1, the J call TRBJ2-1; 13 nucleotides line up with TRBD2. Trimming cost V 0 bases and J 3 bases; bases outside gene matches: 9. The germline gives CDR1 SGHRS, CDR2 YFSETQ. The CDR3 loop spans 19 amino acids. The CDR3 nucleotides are TGCGCCAGCAGCTTGGCCCTACTAGCGGGGGGGCCGAGCTACAATGAGCAGTTCTTC. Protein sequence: CASSLALLAGGPSYNEQFF.

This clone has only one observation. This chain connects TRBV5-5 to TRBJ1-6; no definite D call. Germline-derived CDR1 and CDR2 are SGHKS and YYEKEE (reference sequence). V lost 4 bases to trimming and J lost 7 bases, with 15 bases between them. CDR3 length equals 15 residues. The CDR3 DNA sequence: TGTGCCAGCAGCAGACCTGCGACTGAAAATTCACCCCTCCACTTT. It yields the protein CASSRPATENSPLHF.

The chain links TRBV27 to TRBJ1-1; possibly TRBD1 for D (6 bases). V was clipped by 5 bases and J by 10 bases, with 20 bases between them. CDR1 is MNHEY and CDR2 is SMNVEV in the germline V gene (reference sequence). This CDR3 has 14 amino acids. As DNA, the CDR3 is TGTGCCAGCAGTCCCACAGGGCCCCTGGTATCAGCTTTCTTT. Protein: CASSPTGPLVSAFF.

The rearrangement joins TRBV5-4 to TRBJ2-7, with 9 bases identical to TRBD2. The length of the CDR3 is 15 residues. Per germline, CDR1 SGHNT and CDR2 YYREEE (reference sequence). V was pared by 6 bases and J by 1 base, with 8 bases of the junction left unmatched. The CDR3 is CASTPRAGGSYEQYF. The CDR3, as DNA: TGTGCCAGCACCCCCCGGGCGGGGGGGTCCTACGAGCAGTACTTC.

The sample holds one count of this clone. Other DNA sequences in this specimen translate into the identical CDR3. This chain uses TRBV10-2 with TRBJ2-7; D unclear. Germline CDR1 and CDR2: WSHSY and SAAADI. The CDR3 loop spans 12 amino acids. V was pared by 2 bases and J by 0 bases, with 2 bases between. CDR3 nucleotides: TGCGCCAGCAGTGAGAGCTCCTACGAGCAGTACTTC. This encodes CASSESSYEQYF.

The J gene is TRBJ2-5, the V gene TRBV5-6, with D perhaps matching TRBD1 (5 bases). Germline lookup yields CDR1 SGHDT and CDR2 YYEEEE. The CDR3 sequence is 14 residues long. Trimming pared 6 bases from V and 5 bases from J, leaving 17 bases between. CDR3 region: CASIRRGRAETQYF. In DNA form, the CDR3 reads TGTGCCAGCATCAGGCGTGGCAGGGCGGAGACCCAGTACTTC.

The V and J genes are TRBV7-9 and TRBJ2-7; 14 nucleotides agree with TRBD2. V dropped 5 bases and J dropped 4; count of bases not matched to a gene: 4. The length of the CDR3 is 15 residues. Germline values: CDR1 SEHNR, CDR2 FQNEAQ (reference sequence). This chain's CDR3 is CASSPGTSGGYEQYF. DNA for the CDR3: TGTGCCAGCAGCCCCGGGACTAGCGGGGGATACGAGCAGTACTTC.

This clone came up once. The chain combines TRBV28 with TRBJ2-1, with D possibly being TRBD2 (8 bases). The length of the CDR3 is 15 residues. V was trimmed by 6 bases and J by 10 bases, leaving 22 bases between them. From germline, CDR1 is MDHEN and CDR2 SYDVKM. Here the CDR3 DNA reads TGTGCCAGCAGACCTCCAGGGGGACTAGGGCGGGAGCAGTTCTTC. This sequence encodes CASRPPGGLGREQFF.

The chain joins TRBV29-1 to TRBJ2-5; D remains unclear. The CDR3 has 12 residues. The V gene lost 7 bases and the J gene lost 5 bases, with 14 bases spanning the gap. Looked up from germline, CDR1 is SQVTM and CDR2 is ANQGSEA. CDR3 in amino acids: CSAERIGETQYF. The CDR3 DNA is TGCAGCGCCGAGAGGATTGGCGAGACCCAGTACTTC.

The CDR3 reads CASRVGDLYPQHF. The CDR3 nucleotides read TGTGCCAGCAGGGTGGGGGATCTTTACCCCCAGCATTTT. The genes are TRBV2 and TRBJ1-5; TRBD1 is a possible D gene (5 bases). The V gene lost 6 bases and the J gene lost 10 bases, with 16 bases spanning the gap. The CDR3 length is 13 residues. Per germline, CDR1 SNHLY and CDR2 FYNNEI.

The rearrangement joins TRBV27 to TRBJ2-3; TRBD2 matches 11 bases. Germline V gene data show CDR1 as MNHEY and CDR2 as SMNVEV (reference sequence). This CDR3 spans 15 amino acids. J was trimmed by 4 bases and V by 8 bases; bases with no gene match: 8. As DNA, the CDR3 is TGTGCCAGCGGGGATAGCGGGGGGGCAGCAGATACGCAGTATTTT. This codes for CASGDSGGAADTQYF.

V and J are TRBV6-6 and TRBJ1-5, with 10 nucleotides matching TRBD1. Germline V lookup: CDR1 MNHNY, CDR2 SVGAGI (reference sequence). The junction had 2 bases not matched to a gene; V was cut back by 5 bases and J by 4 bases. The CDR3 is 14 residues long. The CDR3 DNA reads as TGTGCCAGCAGTGAGGACAGGGGGAATCAGCCCCAGCATTTT. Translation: CASSEDRGNQPQHF.

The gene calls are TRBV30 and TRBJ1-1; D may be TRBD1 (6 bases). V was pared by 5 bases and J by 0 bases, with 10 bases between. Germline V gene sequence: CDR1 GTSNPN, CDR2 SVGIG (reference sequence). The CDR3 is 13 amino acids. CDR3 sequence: CAWSRTVNTEAFF. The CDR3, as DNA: TGTGCCTGGTCCAGGACAGTGAACACTGAAGCTTTCTTT.

The CDR3 DNA reads as TGTGCCAGCAGCTCATCCGGGACAGGGGGTTCCGAGCAGTACTTC. It codes for CASSSSGTGGSEQYF. J is TRBJ2-7 and V is TRBV28; 11 nucleotides align to TRBD1. CDR3 length: 15 amino acids. Trimming at V came to 6 bases and at J to 6 bases, leaving 10 bases not matched to a gene. Germline CDR1 reads MDHEN; CDR2 reads SYDVKM.

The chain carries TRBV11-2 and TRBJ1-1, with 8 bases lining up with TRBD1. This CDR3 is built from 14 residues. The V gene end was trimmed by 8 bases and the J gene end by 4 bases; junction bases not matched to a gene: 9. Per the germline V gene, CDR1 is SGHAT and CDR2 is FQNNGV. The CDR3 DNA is TGTGCCAGCCCCCTGGGGCAGGGGGCCACTGAAGCTTTCTTT. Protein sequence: CASPLGQGATEAFF.

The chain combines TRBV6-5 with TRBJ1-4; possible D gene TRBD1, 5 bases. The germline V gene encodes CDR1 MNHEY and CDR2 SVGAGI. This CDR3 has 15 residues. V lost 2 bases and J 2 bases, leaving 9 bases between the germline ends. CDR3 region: CASSYRGETNEKLFF. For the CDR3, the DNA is TGTGCCAGCAGTTACAGGGGTGAGACTAATGAAAAACTGTTTTTT.